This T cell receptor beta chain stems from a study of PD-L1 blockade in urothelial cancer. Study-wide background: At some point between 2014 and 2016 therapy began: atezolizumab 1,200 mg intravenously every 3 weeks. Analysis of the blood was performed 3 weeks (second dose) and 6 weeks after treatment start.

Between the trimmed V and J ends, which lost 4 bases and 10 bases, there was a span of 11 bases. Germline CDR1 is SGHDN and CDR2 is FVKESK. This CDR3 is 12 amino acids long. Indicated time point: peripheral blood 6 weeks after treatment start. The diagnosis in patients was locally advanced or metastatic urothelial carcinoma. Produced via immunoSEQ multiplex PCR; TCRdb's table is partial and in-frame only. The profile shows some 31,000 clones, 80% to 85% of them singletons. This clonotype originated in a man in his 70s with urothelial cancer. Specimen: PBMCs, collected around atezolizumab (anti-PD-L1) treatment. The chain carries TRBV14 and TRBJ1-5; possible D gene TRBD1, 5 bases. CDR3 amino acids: CASSRDWGPQHF. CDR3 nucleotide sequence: TGTGCCAGCAGCCGGGACTGGGGACCCCAGCATTTT.